This T cell receptor beta chain was retrieved from a study of blood T cells in healthy people across ages. In germline, CDR1 is SGHDN, CDR2 FVKESK. The CDR3 is made up of 16 amino acids. The study recruited healthy Caucasian donors from Russia who were aged about 6 to 90. This clonotype was detected many times. It may be a read error: a sequence one base away is much more abundant. With a J-beta primer mix and a sample-barcoded 5' primer, a second PCR ran about 6 to 11 cycles. One entry per CDR3 protein, called by TCRdb with MiXCR from the 5' RACE reads. The repertoire consists of about 650,000 distinct CDR3 sequences, with approximately 31% occurring once and the leading ten covering 15%.

V gene TRBV14 combines with J gene TRBJ2-1, with 9 bases aligning to TRBD1. The end of the DNA is better explained by TRBJ2-7, so the J call may be wrong. What was sequenced was blood. The origin of this receptor is an elderly woman in good health. The CDR3 sequence is CASSLGTGRPYNEQYF. In DNA, the CDR3 is TGTGCCAGCAGCCTAGGGACAGGGAGGCCCTACAATGAGCAGTACTTC.